These 17 T cell receptor beta chains were sequenced from one sample in a study of shared clonotypes between healthy human individuals. Profiling relied on immunoSEQ multiplex PCR, and the TCRdb table lists in-frame clones only, not all of them. This sample yields around 330,000 clones, of which approximately 79% are seen a single time; under 13% belongs to the top ten. Sequenced input: memory CD4+ T cells sorted from blood. Subset reported: CD45RA-negative fraction. The receptors derive from a man in his thirties or forties in good health.

The chain combines TRBV28 with TRBJ2-2; D is unresolved. Germline CDR1 MDHEN, CDR2 SYDVKM. The CDR3 sequence is 13 residues long. V lost 8 bases, J lost 0 bases, and 7 bases lay in between. The CDR3 loop reads CASGQSNTGELFF. CDR3 nucleotide sequence: TGTGCCAGCGGGCAGTCGAACACCGGGGAGCTGTTTTTT.

The gene calls are TRBV19 and TRBJ2-1; D is unresolved. The V and J ends lost 3 bases and 0 bases respectively, with 15 bases between them. The germline V gene encodes CDR1 LNHDA and CDR2 SQIVND (reference sequence). This CDR3 is 17 amino acids long. DNA for the CDR3: TGTGCCAGTAGTATCACCCGAGAGGCTAGCTCCTACAATGAGCAGTTCTTC. It encodes CASSITREASSYNEQFF.

The chain links TRBV6-5 to TRBJ2-3; 13 nucleotides align to TRBD2. With 6 bases clipped from V and 8 bases from J, the junction kept 5 bases outside the gene matches. CDR1 and CDR2 (germline): MNHEY, SVGAGI. The CDR3 totals 14 residues. The DNA of the CDR3 is TGTGCCAGCAGGTACAGGACTAGCGGGAGTACGCAGTATTTT. Translated: CASRYRTSGSTQYF.

The chain uses TRBV13 and TRBJ2-2; TRBD1 or TRBD2 may be the D gene (5 bases each). CDR3 length equals 14 residues. Trimming shortened V by 4 bases and J by 7 bases, and 13 bases separated the two germline ends. Germline CDR1 and CDR2: PRHDT and FYEKMQ (reference sequence). In DNA, the CDR3 is TGTGCCAGCAGCTCCGGGACCCAGGGCGGGGAGCTGTTTTTT. This gives the protein CASSSGTQGGELFF.

The V and J genes are TRBV2 and TRBJ2-1; TRBD2 aligns across 13 bases. The trim removed 3 bases at V and 15 bases at J, leaving 8 bases unmatched. This CDR3 is 14 amino acids long. Germline-derived CDR1 and CDR2 are SNHLY and FYNNEI. CDR3 sequence: CASSEGLAGPGMFF. Written as DNA, the CDR3 is TGTGCCAGCAGTGAGGGACTAGCGGGACCCGGGATGTTCTTC.

The chain carries TRBV6-1 and TRBJ2-7; D is ambiguous. This CDR3 spans 13 amino acids. Trimming took off 1 base at V and 2 bases at J, with 6 bases between the two ends. Germline assignment: CDR1 MNHNS and CDR2 SASEGT. The CDR3 protein is CASSEVRTYEQYF. In nucleotides, the CDR3 is TGTGCCAGCAGTGAAGTGCGGACCTACGAGCAGTACTTC.

CDR3 sequence: CASRQGSSGGTEAFF. CDR3 in DNA: TGTGCCAGCAGACAAGGATCGAGTGGGGGCACTGAAGCTTTCTTT. The chain links TRBV2 to TRBJ1-1, with D maybe TRBD1 (5 bases). Trimming pared 6 bases from V and 4 bases from J, leaving 18 bases between. The CDR3 is 15 amino acids. The germline V gene encodes CDR1 SNHLY and CDR2 FYNNEI.

The chain couples TRBV19 to TRBJ2-7; 7 bases are a match to TRBD1. The germline CDR1 and CDR2 sequences are LNHDA and SQIVND (reference sequence). The J segment lost 4 bases and the V segment lost 5 bases, leaving 8 bases of the junction unmatched. The CDR3 runs to 14 residues. The CDR3 protein is CASSRRQGVYEQYF. The CDR3 DNA is TGTGCCAGTAGTCGGCGGCAGGGGGTTTACGAGCAGTACTTC.

The chain recombines TRBV6-5 with TRBJ2-4; D unresolved. CDR1 is MNHEY, CDR2 SVGAGI, per germline. V was cut by 1 base and J by 8 bases, with 18 bases left in between. This CDR3 contains 16 residues. As DNA, the CDR3 is TGTGCCAGCAGTTACTATGCGAACCCCCCGGTGGACATTCAGTACTTC. It translates to CASSYYANPPVDIQYF.

The rearrangement links TRBV28 to TRBJ2-3; 10 nucleotides line up with TRBD2. The CDR3 extends over 15 amino acids. Germline values: CDR1 MDHEN, CDR2 SYDVKM. Trimming at V came to 3 bases and at J to 7 bases, leaving 7 bases not matched to a gene. The CDR3 DNA sequence: TGTGCCAGCAGTTTTGGGCTAGCGGGAGTGAATACGCAGTATTTT. Residues: CASSFGLAGVNTQYF.

As for this clone: The same CDR3 can be traced to other DNA sequences in this sample. The gene calls are TRBV9 and TRBJ2-1; a weak D match, TRBD2 (6 bases). The germline V gene encodes CDR1 SGDLS and CDR2 YYNGEE. The CDR3 loop spans 13 amino acids. V lost 3 bases to trimming and J lost 2 bases, with 6 bases between them. DNA for the CDR3: TGTGCCAGCAGCGAGCGGGCCTACAATGAGCAGTTCTTC. This gives the protein CASSERAYNEQFF.

The chain has TRBV6-1 and TRBJ2-3, with D maybe TRBD2 (6 bases). The CDR3 totals 16 residues. The V end lost 0 bases, the J end lost 1 base, and 11 bases lay between the germline ends. The V gene's germline CDR1 is MNHNS and CDR2 SASEGT. CDR3 amino acids: CASSEAVGTRTDTQYF. The CDR3 DNA follows: TGTGCCAGCAGTGAAGCGGTGGGGACTCGCACAGATACGCAGTATTTT.

The sample holds a few counts of this clone. The J gene is TRBJ2-7, the V gene TRBV10-3, with D maybe TRBD1 (6 bases). Germline V gene lookup returns CDR1 ENHRY and CDR2 SYGVKD. This CDR3 spans 14 amino acids. The V end was cut by 3 bases, the J end by 3 bases, with 12 bases between. CDR3 bases: TGTGCCATCAGTGATGACAGGCGAAGCTACGAGCAGTACTTC. Translation gives CAISDDRRSYEQYF.

The genes are TRBV6-5 and TRBJ2-5, with 9 positions matching TRBD2. The ends lost 6 bases at V and 6 bases at J; junction bases unmatched: 11. The CDR3 spans 15 residues. Germline values: CDR1 MNHEY, CDR2 SVGAGI. CDR3 bases: TGTGCCAGCAGGATAGGACTAGCGACCATGAAGACCCAGTACTTC. It translates to CASRIGLATMKTQYF.

The chain carries TRBV29-1 and TRBJ2-5; D remains ambiguous. This CDR3 has 11 residues. Trimming removed 7 bases from V and 1 base from J, with 7 bases in between. Germline V gene data show CDR1 as SQVTM and CDR2 as ANQGSEA. CDR3 coding DNA: TGCAGCGCCGGCTTCCAAGAGACCCAGTACTTC. It codes for CSAGFQETQYF.

The chain carries TRBV6-1 and TRBJ2-3; either TRBD1 or TRBD2 may supply D (7 bases each). Germline V gene lookup returns CDR1 MNHNS and CDR2 SASEGT. The CDR3 is 19 residues long. V gave up 0 bases and J gave up 7 bases, with 26 bases separating them. The CDR3 nucleotides read TGTGCCAGCAGTGAAGCCCGTATTCAGGGGGGGACTTTCGGAAATACGCAGTATTTT. Protein sequence: CASSEARIQGGTFGNTQYF.

The sample holds a few counts of this clone. This chain uses TRBV7-6 with TRBJ1-5; unclear D gene. This CDR3 contains 14 residues. Germline CDR1 SGHVS, CDR2 FNYEAQ. The V and J ends lost 5 bases and 4 bases respectively, with 12 bases between them. The CDR3 protein is CASSHSAANQPQHF. CDR3 bases: TGTGCCAGCAGCCATTCGGCCGCAAATCAGCCCCAGCATTTT.